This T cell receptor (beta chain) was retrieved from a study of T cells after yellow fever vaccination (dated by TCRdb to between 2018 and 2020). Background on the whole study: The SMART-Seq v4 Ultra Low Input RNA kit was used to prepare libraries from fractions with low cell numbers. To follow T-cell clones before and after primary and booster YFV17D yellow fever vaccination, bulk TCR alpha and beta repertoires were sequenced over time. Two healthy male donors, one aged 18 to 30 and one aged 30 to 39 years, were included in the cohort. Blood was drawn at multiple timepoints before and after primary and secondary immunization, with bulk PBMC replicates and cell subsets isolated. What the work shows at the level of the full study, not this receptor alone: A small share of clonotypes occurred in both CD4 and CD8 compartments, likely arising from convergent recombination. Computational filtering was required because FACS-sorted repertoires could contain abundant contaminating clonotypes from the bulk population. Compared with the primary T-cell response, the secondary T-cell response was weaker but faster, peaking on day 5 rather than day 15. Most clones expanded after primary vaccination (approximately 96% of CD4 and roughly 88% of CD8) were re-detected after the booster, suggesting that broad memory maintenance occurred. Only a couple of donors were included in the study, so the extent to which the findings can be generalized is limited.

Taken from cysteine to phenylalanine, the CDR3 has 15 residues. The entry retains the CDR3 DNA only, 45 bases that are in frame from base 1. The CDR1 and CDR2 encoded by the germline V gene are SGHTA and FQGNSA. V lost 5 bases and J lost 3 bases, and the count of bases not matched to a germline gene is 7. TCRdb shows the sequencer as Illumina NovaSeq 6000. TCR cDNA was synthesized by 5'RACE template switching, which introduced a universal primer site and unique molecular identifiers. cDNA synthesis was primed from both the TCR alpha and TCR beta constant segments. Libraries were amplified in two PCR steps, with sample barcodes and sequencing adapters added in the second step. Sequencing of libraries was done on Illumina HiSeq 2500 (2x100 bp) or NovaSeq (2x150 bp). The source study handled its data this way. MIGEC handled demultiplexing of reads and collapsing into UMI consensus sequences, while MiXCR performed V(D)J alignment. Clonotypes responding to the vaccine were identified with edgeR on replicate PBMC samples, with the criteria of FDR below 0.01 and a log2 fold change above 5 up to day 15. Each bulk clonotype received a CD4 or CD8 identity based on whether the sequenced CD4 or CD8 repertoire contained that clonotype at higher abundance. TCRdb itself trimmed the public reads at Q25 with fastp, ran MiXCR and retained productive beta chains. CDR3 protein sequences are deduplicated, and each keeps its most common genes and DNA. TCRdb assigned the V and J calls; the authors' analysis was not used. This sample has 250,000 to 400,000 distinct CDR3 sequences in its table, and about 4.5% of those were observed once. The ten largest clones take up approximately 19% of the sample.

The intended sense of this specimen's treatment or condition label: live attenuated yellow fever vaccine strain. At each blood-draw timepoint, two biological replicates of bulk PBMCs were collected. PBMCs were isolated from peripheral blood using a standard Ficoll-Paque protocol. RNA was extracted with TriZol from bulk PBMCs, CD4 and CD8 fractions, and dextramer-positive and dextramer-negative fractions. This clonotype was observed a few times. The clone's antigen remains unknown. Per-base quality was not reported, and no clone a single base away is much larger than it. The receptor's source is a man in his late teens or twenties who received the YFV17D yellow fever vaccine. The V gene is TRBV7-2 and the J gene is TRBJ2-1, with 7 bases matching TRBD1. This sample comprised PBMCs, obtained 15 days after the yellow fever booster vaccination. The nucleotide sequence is TGTGCCAGCAGCCCGCACAGGGGTGGCTACAATGAGCAGTTCTTC. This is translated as CASSPHRGGYNEQFF.